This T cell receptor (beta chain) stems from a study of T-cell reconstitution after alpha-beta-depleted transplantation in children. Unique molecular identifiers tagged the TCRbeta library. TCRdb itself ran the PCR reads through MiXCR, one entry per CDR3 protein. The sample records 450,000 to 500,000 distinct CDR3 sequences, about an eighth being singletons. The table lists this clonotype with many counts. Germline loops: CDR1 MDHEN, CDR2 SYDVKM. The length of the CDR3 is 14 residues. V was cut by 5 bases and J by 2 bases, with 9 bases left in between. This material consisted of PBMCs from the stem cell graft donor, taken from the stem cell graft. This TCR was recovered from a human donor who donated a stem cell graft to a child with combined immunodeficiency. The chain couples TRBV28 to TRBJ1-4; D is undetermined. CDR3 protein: CASSVAGTNEKLFF. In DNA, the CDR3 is TGTGCCAGCAGTGTGGCCGGGACTAATGAAAAACTGTTTTTT.